Below, 31 T cell receptor beta chains from the same sample are listed, as sequenced in a study of blood T cell repertoires in COVID-19. The data were produced by immunoSEQ multiplex PCR, yet TCRdb's version contains in-frame clones alone and is incomplete. The table has about 12,000 clones, roughly 82% seen once. The sequenced material came from peripheral blood. All receptors come from a woman between 55 and 75 years old with acute or convalescent COVID-19.

This chain joins TRBV19 and TRBJ1-6; the D is unclear. Per the germline V gene, CDR1 is LNHDA and CDR2 is SQIVND (reference sequence). Trimming left V 5 bases short and J 4 bases short, with 9 bases between. The CDR3 length is 14 residues. The DNA for the CDR3 is TGTGCCAGTAGTCCAGACAAATATAATTCACCCCTCCACTTT. Amino acids: CASSPDKYNSPLHF.

This sequence joins TRBV7-2 and TRBJ2-3; 8 nucleotides line up with TRBD2. The germline gives CDR1 SGHTA, CDR2 FQGNSA. The V segment lost 1 base and the J segment 5 bases; nucleotides outside the gene matches: 8. CDR3 length equals 16 residues. DNA of the CDR3: TGTGCCAGCAGCTTAGAGTGGGGACTAGTCAGAGATACGCAGTATTTT. Encoded protein: CASSLEWGLVRDTQYF.

The CDR3 bases are TGTGCCAGCAGTGAAGCGGGGACAGGGAGAGCTTTCTTT. This codes for CASSEAGTGRAFF. The J gene is TRBJ1-1, the V gene TRBV6-1, with 9 positions matching TRBD1. The CDR3 loop spans 13 amino acids. From germline, CDR1 is MNHNS and CDR2 SASEGT. V was pared by 0 bases and J by 10 bases, with 3 bases of the junction left unmatched.

The V and J genes are TRBV11-2 and TRBJ2-5; the D gene is possibly TRBD1 (5 bases). The length of the CDR3 is 13 residues. Germline CDR1 is SGHAT and CDR2 is FQNNGV. Trimming removed 1 base from V and 4 bases from J, with 7 bases in between. Here the CDR3 reads CASSLGGPETQYF. Written as DNA, the CDR3 is TGTGCCAGCAGCTTAGGGGGCCCAGAGACCCAGTACTTC.

The chain employs TRBV6-9 and TRBJ2-2; 10 bases fit TRBD2. CDR3 length: 16 residues. The J segment lost 0 bases and the V segment lost 7 bases, leaving 5 bases of the junction unmatched. Germline V CDR1 and CDR2: MNHGY, SVAAGI. CDR3 in amino acids: CASTQRGGTNTGELFF. DNA for the CDR3: TGTGCCAGCACCCAGCGGGGGGGTACGAACACCGGGGAGCTGTTTTTT.

This clone was recorded only once. The CDR3 region is CASSLGLAVETQYF. DNA of the CDR3: TGTGCCAGCAGCTTGGGACTAGCGGTTGAGACCCAGTACTTC. The chain couples TRBV5-6 to TRBJ2-5, with 9 bases lining up with TRBD2. The CDR3 is 14 residues long. V trimming: 0 bases; J trimming: 5 bases; junction bases outside the gene matches: 2. The germline CDR1 and CDR2 sequences are SGHDT and YYEEEE.

The chain links TRBV11-2 to TRBJ1-1; D not certain. CDR1 and CDR2 (germline): SGHAT, FQNNGV. The CDR3 has 14 amino acids. Trimming removed 3 bases at V and 4 bases at J, with 12 bases between. The CDR3 loop is CASSLGGWSTEAFF. The CDR3 coding sequence is TGTGCCAGCAGCTTGGGAGGCTGGTCCACTGAAGCTTTCTTT.

This rearrangement joins TRBV4-2 to TRBJ1-2; maybe TRBD1 (5 bases). Germline loops: CDR1 LGHNA, CDR2 YNFKEQ. Trimming cost V 0 bases and J 3 bases, with 11 bases left between them. CDR3 size: 15 residues. The CDR3, as DNA: TGTGCCAGCAGCCAAGATCCTCGGGGGGACTATGGCTACACCTTC. Translation gives CASSQDPRGDYGYTF.

The V call is TRBV20-1, the J call TRBJ1-4, with 7 positions matching TRBD1. The CDR3 length is 14 residues. CDR1 and CDR2 from the germline V gene are DFQATT and SNEGSKA (reference sequence). With 3 bases clipped from V and 3 bases from J, the junction kept 4 bases outside the gene matches. In DNA form, the CDR3 reads TGCAGTGCTAGTCGACAGGGCCCTAATGAAAAACTGTTTTTT. Translating it yields CSASRQGPNEKLFF.

The V gene is TRBV6-2 or TRBV6-3, the J gene TRBJ1-1; possible D gene TRBD1, 6 bases. Per germline, CDR1 MNHEY and CDR2 SVGEGT. V was shortened by 0 bases and J by 2 bases, with 10 bases between the two germline ends. The CDR3 is 15 residues long. CDR3 nucleotide sequence: TGTGCCAGCAGTTACTCGAGGACAGCCAACACTGAAGCTTTCTTT. Amino acid sequence: CASSYSRTANTEAFF.

V gene TRBV7-2 combines with J gene TRBJ1-5; the D gene is possibly TRBD1 (6 bases). The CDR3 covers 15 residues. Trimming left V 2 bases short and J 7 bases short, with 15 bases between. Germline CDR1 SGHTA, CDR2 FQGNSA. The DNA of the CDR3 is TGTGCCAGCAGCTTATCGTCGGGGGGGCGACAGCCCCAGCATTTT. Protein product: CASSLSSGGRQPQHF.

This chain links TRBV28 with TRBJ2-7, with a possible D match to TRBD1 (5 bases). Germline V gives CDR1 MDHEN, CDR2 SYDVKM. The CDR3 is made up of 13 amino acids. V was pared by 7 bases and J by 3 bases, with 13 bases between. CDR3 residues: CASNPGIFYEQYF. For the CDR3, the DNA is TGTGCCAGCAATCCAGGGATTTTCTACGAGCAGTACTTC.

The rearrangement links TRBV7-9 to TRBJ2-1; 11 positions agree with TRBD2. Germline CDR1 reads SEHNR; CDR2 reads FQNEAQ (reference sequence). The CDR3 spans 14 residues. Trimming removed 5 bases from V and 9 bases from J; junction bases left unmatched: 6. CDR3: CASSPGLAVLEQFF. DNA for the CDR3: TGTGCCAGCAGCCCGGGACTAGCGGTCCTTGAGCAGTTCTTC.

This clone has a single count. The V gene is TRBV7-2, the J gene TRBJ1-1; tentatively, D is TRBD1 (5 bases). Trimming pared 0 bases from V and 2 bases from J, leaving 13 bases between. Germline CDR1 SGHTA, CDR2 FQGNSA. CDR3 length equals 16 residues. CDR3: CASSLAGTGGNTEAFF. The DNA for the CDR3 is TGTGCCAGCAGCTTAGCTGGGACGGGGGGAAACACTGAAGCTTTCTTT.

V and J are TRBV3-1 (or the pseudogene TRBV3-2) and TRBJ2-1; 10 bases agree with TRBD2. After removal of 7 bases from V and 5 bases from J, the junction contained 2 bases not matched to a gene. The CDR3 loop spans 13 amino acids. From germline, CDR1 is LGHDT and CDR2 YNNKEL (reference sequence). The CDR3 protein is CASTSGGHNEQFF. The CDR3 coding sequence is TGTGCCAGCACTAGCGGGGGCCACAATGAGCAGTTCTTC.

J is TRBJ1-5 and V is TRBV27, with D possibly matching TRBD1 (5 bases). Trimming cost V 4 bases and J 9 bases, with 16 bases left between them. Germline lookup yields CDR1 MNHEY and CDR2 SMNVEV (reference sequence). The CDR3 totals 14 residues. The CDR3 protein is CASSSPIQGSPQHF. CDR3 in DNA: TGTGCCAGCAGTTCTCCAATCCAGGGTTCGCCCCAGCATTTT.

DNA of the CDR3: TGCGCCAGCAGCTTGGGGAGCTTCTATGGCTACACCTTC. Encoded protein: CASSLGSFYGYTF. The chain combines TRBV5-1 with TRBJ1-2; D is unresolved. V was cut by 0 bases and J by 4 bases, with 7 bases left in between. Germline V lookup: CDR1 SGHRS, CDR2 YFSETQ. The CDR3 has 13 amino acids. The variable domain in full, with the rest retrieved from reference TRBV5-1 and TRBJ1-2, is KAGVTQTPRYLIKTRGQQVTLSCSPISGHRSVSWYQQTPGQGLQFLFEYFSETQRNKGNFPGRFSGRQFSNSRSEMNVSTLELGDSALYLCASSLGSFYGYTFGSGTRLTVV.

A few counts support this clone. The J gene is TRBJ2-7, the V gene TRBV18; perhaps TRBD1 as D (6 bases). V shed 9 bases and J shed 6 bases, with 18 bases lying between them. The CDR3 loop spans 13 amino acids. The germline CDR1 and CDR2 sequences are KGHSH and LQKENI. The CDR3 here is CASSEGVALEQYF. The CDR3 region has the DNA TGTGCCAGTTCCGAGGGGGTAGCCCTCGAGCAGTACTTC.

The chain recombines TRBV28 with TRBJ2-7; the D gene is possibly TRBD2 (5 bases). Germline CDR1 MDHEN, CDR2 SYDVKM. V was cut by 2 bases and J by 7 bases, with 9 bases left in between. CDR3 length equals 12 residues. The DNA for the CDR3 is TGTGCCAGCAGTTTAAGAGGCGGGGAGCAGTACTTC. Translation gives CASSLRGGEQYF.

The chain combines TRBV11-2 with TRBJ2-7; TRBD2 is a possible D gene (5 bases). The CDR3 loop spans 13 amino acids. Germline loops: CDR1 SGHAT, CDR2 FQNNGV. The V and J ends lost 5 bases and 2 bases respectively, with 10 bases between them. CDR3 residues: CASSPPGAYEQYF. In DNA, the CDR3 is TGTGCCAGCAGCCCACCCGGGGCCTACGAGCAGTACTTC.

The V gene is TRBV11-2, the J gene TRBJ1-1, with D unclear. The CDR3 is made up of 15 amino acids. Per germline, CDR1 SGHAT and CDR2 FQNNGV. V lost 5 bases, J lost 1 base, and 14 bases lay in between. Written as DNA, the CDR3 is TGTGCCAGCAGCAATCATAATAGCAGGAACACTGAAGCTTTCTTT. This sequence encodes CASSNHNSRNTEAFF.

CDR3: CASSESETSNQPQHF. DNA for the CDR3: TGTGCCAGCAGTGAGTCAGAAACTAGCAATCAGCCCCAGCATTTT. The chain is built from TRBV2 and TRBJ1-5; D uncertain. This CDR3 contains 15 residues. CDR1 is SNHLY, CDR2 FYNNEI, per germline. Trimming shortened V by 3 bases and J by 0 bases, and 9 bases separated the two germline ends.

The chain links TRBV4-2 to TRBJ2-1, with TRBD1 identical over 8 bases. CDR3 length: 16 residues. The germline gives CDR1 LGHNA, CDR2 YNFKEQ. The V gene end was trimmed by 2 bases and the J gene end by 4 bases; junction bases not matched to a gene: 7. The CDR3 region has the DNA TGTGCCAGCAGCCAATCTCCAGGGGGCTGGTACAATGAGCAGTTCTTC. Translating it yields CASSQSPGGWYNEQFF.

This chain uses TRBV7-9 with TRBJ1-2; TRBD1 aligns across 7 bases. The CDR3 covers 15 residues. V shed 5 bases and J 4 bases; nucleotides not matched to a gene: 10. The V gene's germline CDR1 is SEHNR and CDR2 FQNEAQ (reference sequence). The CDR3 DNA sequence: TGTGCCAGCAGCGCCCGACAGGGACCCATCTATGGCTACACCTTC. Protein sequence: CASSARQGPIYGYTF. Full variable domain (outside the CDR3, taken from reference TRBV7-9 and TRBJ1-2): DTGVSQNPRHKITKRGQNVTFRCDPISEHNRLYWYRQTLGQGPEFLTYFQNEAQLEKSRLLSDRFSAERPKGSFSTLEIQRTEQGDSAMYLCASSARQGPIYGYTFGSGTRLTVV.

V usage is TRBV27 and J usage is TRBJ2-7; TRBD1 aligns across 8 bases. The CDR3 totals 16 residues. Germline V gene sequence: CDR1 MNHEY, CDR2 SMNVEV (reference sequence). V shed 6 bases, J shed 2 bases, and the junction held 12 bases outside the gene matches. The CDR3 reads CASSLSPGQATYEQYF. The CDR3 DNA follows: TGTGCCAGCAGCCTATCCCCGGGACAGGCCACCTACGAGCAGTACTTC.

This chain uses TRBV9 with TRBJ2-2, with 14 nucleotides matching TRBD2. The CDR3 contains 17 residues. J was trimmed by 5 bases and V by 4 bases; bases with no gene match: 7. Germline V lookup: CDR1 SGDLS, CDR2 YYNGEE. The CDR3: CASSLGTSGGSTGELFF. DNA of the CDR3: TGTGCCAGCAGCCTCGGGACTAGCGGGGGATCGACCGGGGAGCTGTTTTTT.

The chain links TRBV6-5 to TRBJ1-2; 7 bases align to TRBD1. Germline CDR1 MNHEY, CDR2 SVGAGI. CDR3 size: 13 residues. The V and J ends lost 10 bases and 8 bases, in that order; junction bases with no gene match: 13. The CDR3 coding sequence is TGTGCCAACTTCGACAGGGCATCCTTCGGCTACACCTTC. Translation: CANFDRASFGYTF.

The rearrangement links TRBV11-2 to TRBJ1-5, with 11 positions matching TRBD1. The CDR3 extends over 15 amino acids. Germline assignment: CDR1 SGHAT and CDR2 FQNNGV. Losses at the gene ends were 4 bases for V and 6 bases for J; bases not matched to a gene: 5. The DNA of the CDR3 is TGTGCCAGCAGCTCCGGGACAGGGGGTATTCAGCCCCAGCATTTT. Encoded protein: CASSSGTGGIQPQHF.

Here the CDR3 reads CAGGAVYTEAFF. CDR3 sequence (DNA): TGTGCCGGAGGGGCCGTCTACACTGAAGCTTTCTTT. This chain uses TRBV30 with TRBJ1-1, with D perhaps TRBD1 (5 bases). The CDR3 covers 12 residues. Germline V CDR1 and CDR2: GTSNPN, SVGIG (reference sequence). Trimming cost V 8 bases and J 3 bases, with 13 bases left between them.

The chain links TRBV19 to TRBJ1-2, with D tentatively TRBD1 (5 bases). V lost 5 bases to trimming and J lost 4 bases, with 14 bases between them. This CDR3 has 14 amino acids. Germline CDR1 reads LNHDA; CDR2 reads SQIVND (reference sequence). The CDR3 DNA sequence: TGTGCCAGTAGTCCTGATACAGGAATCTATGGCTACACCTTC. It is translated as CASSPDTGIYGYTF.

The gene calls are TRBV3-1 (or the pseudogene TRBV3-2) and TRBJ2-2; tentatively, D is TRBD2 (5 bases). The CDR3 is 14 residues long. Germline values: CDR1 LGHDT, CDR2 YNNKEL (reference sequence). Trimming took 7 bases from V and 6 from J, leaving 15 bases between them. Written as DNA, the CDR3 is TGTGCCAGCACCACGGGATCCTTCCCCGGGGAGCTGTTTTTT. Translated: CASTTGSFPGELFF.